This is a list of T cell receptor beta chains from one sample in a study of blood T cell repertoires in COVID-19. The assay was immunoSEQ multiplex PCR, and TCRdb's table has in-frame clones only and misses some. The sample includes some 350,000 clones, 85% to 90% seen only once; the top ten take 5.5% to 7.5%. Input material: peripheral blood. The receptors come from a woman aged 70-85 years with COVID-19, enrolled during active disease. Each CDR3 is given with its conserved first and last residue. The order of the fields is D gene, clone size, V gene, J gene, CDR3 DNA, CDR3 protein. D genes are given only for firm matches. Expanded clones are given a class, and other clones once, few, many or no size at all.

D gene: -
clone size: -
V gene: TRBV27
J gene: TRBJ2-3
CDR3 DNA: TGTGCCAGCAGTTTGCCGGGACTCCCGGCGCAGTATTTT
CDR3 protein: CASSLPGLPAQYF

D gene: -
clone size: -
V gene: TRBV6-1
J gene: TRBJ1-1
CDR3 DNA: TGTGCCAGCAGTGAAGCGAGGGAGACAAAAGCTTTCTTT
CDR3 protein: CASSEARETKAFF

D gene: -
clone size: -
V gene: TRBV9
J gene: TRBJ1-5
CDR3 DNA: TGTGCCAGCAGCGTAGAGGGAGGAGTCAATCAGCCCCAGCATTTT
CDR3 protein: CASSVEGGVNQPQHF

D gene: -
clone size: once
V gene: TRBV10-2
J gene: TRBJ1-1
CDR3 DNA: TGCGCCAGCAGTGAGCCAGGGAGGACTGAAGCTTTCTTT
CDR3 protein: CASSEPGRTEAFF

D gene: -
clone size: -
V gene: TRBV27
J gene: TRBJ2-7
CDR3 DNA: TGTGCCAGCGGGACTGACAGACGGCAGTACTTC
CDR3 protein: CASGTDRRQYF

D gene: -
clone size: -
V gene: TRBV12-3/TRBV12-4
J gene: TRBJ1-5
CDR3 DNA: TGTGCCCCTCGGGGCAATCAGCCCCAGCATTTT
CDR3 protein: CAPRGNQPQHF

D gene: TRBD1
clone size: few
V gene: TRBV10-2
J gene: TRBJ1-2
CDR3 DNA: TGCGCCAGCAGTGAGGGACTTAGGACAGGCGGCTACACCTTC
CDR3 protein: CASSEGLRTGGYTF

D gene: TRBD2
clone size: few
V gene: TRBV27
J gene: TRBJ2-7
CDR3 DNA: TGTGCCAGCAGTTTAAGAGGACTAGCGGGGACTCCGTTCTCCTACGAGCAGTACTTC
CDR3 protein: CASSLRGLAGTPFSYEQYF

D gene: -
clone size: -
V gene: TRBV9
J gene: TRBJ2-1
CDR3 DNA: TGTGCCAGCAGCGTAGATGAGAGCGGAAATGAGCAGTTCTTC
CDR3 protein: CASSVDESGNEQFF

D gene: TRBD1
clone size: few
V gene: TRBV28
J gene: TRBJ1-1
CDR3 DNA: TGTGCCAGCATGCTTGCGGGGGACAGGGGAAACACTGAAGCTTTCTTT
CDR3 protein: CASMLAGDRGNTEAFF

D gene: -
clone size: -
V gene: TRBV19
J gene: TRBJ2-1
CDR3 DNA: TGTGCCAGTAGTGCCGGGTCCATAGGTGAGCAGTTCTTC
CDR3 protein: CASSAGSIGEQFF

D gene: -
clone size: -
V gene: TRBV7-2
J gene: TRBJ2-3
CDR3 DNA: TGTGCCAGCAGCTTACAAGATACGCAGTATTTT
CDR3 protein: CASSLQDTQYF

D gene: -
clone size: -
V gene: TRBV6-5
J gene: TRBJ1-4
CDR3 DNA: TGTGCCAGCAGTTACTCGGGGGGGATTAGGGAAAAACTGTTTTTT
CDR3 protein: CASSYSGGIREKLFF

D gene: -
clone size: -
V gene: TRBV11-3
J gene: TRBJ1-5
CDR3 DNA: TGTGCCAGCAGATCCCGGGGTTGGGGCAATCAGCCCCAGCATTTT
CDR3 protein: CASRSRGWGNQPQHF

D gene: -
clone size: -
V gene: TRBV27
J gene: TRBJ1-5
CDR3 DNA: TGTGCCAGCAGTTTAGGTCGCGGGGATCAGCCCCAGCATTTT
CDR3 protein: CASSLGRGDQPQHF

D gene: TRBD1
clone size: once
V gene: TRBV27
J gene: TRBJ2-7
CDR3 DNA: TGTGCCAGCAGGGGACAGGGAAGAACCTACGAGCAGTACTTC
CDR3 protein: CASRGQGRTYEQYF